The TCR beta chain under discussion was sequenced for a study of blood T cell repertoires in COVID-19. For the study at large: The study drew acute and convalescent COVID-19 samples from the United States, Italy and Spain.

Trimming shortened V by 1 base and J by 1 base, and 10 bases separated the two germline ends. The CDR3 spans 16 residues. Germline V lookup: CDR1 LNHDA, CDR2 SQIVND (reference sequence). Original processing methods: Estimation of nucleated cell counts was performed using reference gene primer amplification. Method: immunoSEQ multiplex PCR; TCRdb's copy keeps in-frame clones and lacks some. The V and J calls and clone size were taken over from that table, and D and trimming were inferred from the DNA. The sample contains about 100,000 clones, 70% to 90% of which appear only once. This clone was counted once.

This clonotype originated in a man aged 80 or over with acute or convalescent COVID-19. The V gene is TRBV19, the J gene TRBJ2-2; possibly TRBD1 for D (6 bases). Sequenced input: peripheral blood. CDR3 region: CASSIVGTRNTGELFF. The CDR3 bases are TGTGCCAGTAGTATAGTGGGGACACGGAACACCGGGGAGCTGTTTTTT.